This passage covers 19 T cell receptor beta chains from one sample sequenced in a study of molecular identifiers for immune sequencing clone quantification. TCRdb independently ran MiXCR on the PCR reads; one entry per CDR3 protein. The sample shows nearly 650,000 distinct CDR3 sequences, roughly 23% of them seen only once. What was sequenced was naive CD8+ T cells from blood, with Jurkat cell RNA spiked in. Sample subset: FACS-sorted CD8+CD4-CCR7+CD45RA+ naive T cells. These receptors were obtained from a human donor in good health. Some libraries in this study had Jurkat cell RNA spiked in.

About this clonotype: A much more abundant neighbour one base away suggests this may be a read error. This rearrangement joins TRBV5-3 to TRBJ2-5; perhaps TRBD1 as D (5 bases). TRBV5-3 is an ORF, with its function uncertain. The CDR3 consists of 13 residues. The CDR3 loop is CASSSDIQEAQYF. The CDR3 DNA is TGTGCCAGCAGCTCGGACATCCAAGAGGCCCAGTACTTC.

On this clonotype: A much larger clone lies a single base off, so this may be a read error. V is TRBV12-3 or TRBV12-4 and J is TRBJ2-7, with a possible D match to TRBD1 (5 bases). The CDR3 totals 14 residues. The V gene lost 7 bases and the J gene lost 9 bases, with 22 bases spanning the gap. CDR3 DNA sequence: TGTGCCAGCACCGGAGAGTACCAGGGCGACGCGCAGTACTTC. Translating gives CASTGEYQGDAQYF.

This clonotype has more than one count but fewer than ten. The V call is TRBV12-3 or TRBV12-4, the J call TRBJ2-7, with D hard to call. Deletions cut 4 bases from V and 1 base from J, with 14 bases between. CDR3 length equals 15 residues. CDR3 residues: CASSSADGFSYEQYF. CDR3 nucleotides: TGTGCCAGCAGTTCGGCCGACGGGTTTTCCTACGAGCAGTACTTC.

This clonotype is a singleton in its sample. Being one base from a much bigger clone, this may be a read error. The conserved phenylalanine or tryptophan is not found at the CDR3 terminus, so this likely reflects a read error. The rearrangement joins TRBV5-1 to TRBJ2-3; D might be TRBD2 (5 bases). The V and J ends lost 2 bases and 1 base respectively, with 11 bases between them. The CDR3 sequence is 15 residues long. Germline V CDR1 and CDR2: SGHRS, YFSETQ. The CDR3, as DNA: TGCGCCAGCAGCTTTTCACTAGGTGGCACAGATACGCAGTATCTT. This codes for CASSFSLGGTDTQYL.

In nucleotides, the CDR3 is TGCAGCGTTGGGACGGATAACACTGAAGCTTTCTTT. This codes for CSVGTDNTEAFF. The chain links TRBV29-1 to TRBJ1-1; D remains ambiguous. Germline CDR1 reads SQVTM; CDR2 reads ANQGSEA. The CDR3 contains 12 residues. V lost 4 bases to trimming and J lost 2 bases, with 8 bases between them.

There are many counts of this clonotype. This chain uses TRBV20-1 with TRBJ2-7; 8 bases match TRBD1. Germline assignment: CDR1 DFQATT and CDR2 SNEGSKA (reference sequence). The CDR3 length is 15 residues. The trim removed 4 bases at V and 2 bases at J, leaving 10 bases unmatched. CDR3 DNA: TGCAGTGCTACCCCCCCCGGGACAGGAACCTACGAGCAGTACTTC. It is translated as CSATPPGTGTYEQYF.

The chain joins TRBV4-3 to TRBJ2-3; 7 bases align to TRBD2. With V trimmed by 0 bases and J by 0 bases, 6 bases remained unmatched. CDR3 length: 17 residues. CDR1 is LGHNA and CDR2 is YSLEER in the germline V gene. CDR3 nucleotides: TGCGCCAGCAGCCAAGAAATCCCTAGCGGTAGCACAGATACGCAGTATTTT. It is translated as CASSQEIPSGSTDTQYF.

This clonotype has just a few counts. V gene TRBV7-9 combines with J gene TRBJ2-7, with D maybe TRBD2 (6 bases). In germline, CDR1 is SEHNR, CDR2 FQNEAQ (reference sequence). The ends were cut back, 0 bases at V and 3 bases at J, with 9 bases in the middle. The CDR3 runs to 14 residues. The CDR3 DNA reads as TGTGCCAGCAGCTTAGCATTCGGGGGCTACGAGCAGTACTTC. Translating it yields CASSLAFGGYEQYF.

This clonotype has only one observation. The chain carries TRBV4-1 and TRBJ2-7, with D possibly being TRBD1 (7 bases). V was cut by 1 base and J by 3 bases, with 10 bases left in between. This CDR3 is built from 14 residues. Germline CDR1 reads MGHRA; CDR2 reads YSYEKL. CDR3 nucleotides: TGCGCCAGCAGCCAAGGCAGGGGGGTCTACGAGCAGTACTTC. Residues: CASSQGRGVYEQYF.

With respect to this clonotype: A read error may be the cause here, since a much bigger clone is one base away. This rearrangement joins TRBV7-9 to TRBJ1-5; no firm D call. CDR1 and CDR2 from the germline V gene are SEHNR and FQNEAQ (reference sequence). Trimming removed 4 bases from V and 4 bases from J, with 11 bases in between. CDR3 length: 14 amino acids. Written as DNA, the CDR3 is TGTGCCAGCAGCTCAGATTACGGGAATCAGCCCCAGCATTTT. This encodes CASSSDYGNQPQHF.

This clonotype was detected many times. The chain employs TRBV30 and TRBJ1-5; 9 bases are shared with TRBD1. Germline values: CDR1 GTSNPN, CDR2 SVGIG (reference sequence). The V segment lost 2 bases and the J segment 6 bases; nucleotides outside the gene matches: 11. The CDR3 runs 16 residues. CDR3 coding DNA: TGTGCCTGGAGTTCCCCGCCGACAGGGGGTTTTCAGCCCCAGCATTTT. This encodes CAWSSPPTGGFQPQHF.

This clonotype appeared once. A much larger clone lies one base from this, so it may be a read error. The CDR3 coding sequence is TGTGCCAGCGAGCCGGGAAGCAATGAGCAGTTCTTC. Translated, it gives CASEPGSNEQFF. The chain carries TRBV7-9 and TRBJ2-1; perhaps TRBD2 as D (5 bases). Germline V gives CDR1 SEHNR, CDR2 FQNEAQ (reference sequence). The CDR3 has 12 amino acids. The V and J ends lost 8 bases and 6 bases respectively, with 11 bases between them.

This clonotype was counted at least ten times. The rearrangement joins TRBV28 to TRBJ2-2; D is unclear. The length of the CDR3 is 13 residues. Germline CDR1 MDHEN, CDR2 SYDVKM. The V gene lost 8 bases and the J gene lost 6 bases, with 13 bases spanning the gap. This CDR3 reads CASLEEMAGELFF. DNA for the CDR3: TGTGCCAGCCTCGAGGAAATGGCCGGGGAGCTGTTTTTT.

This clonotype occurred many times. The J gene is TRBJ2-1, the V gene TRBV7-6; 13 bases fit TRBD2. Germline CDR1 and CDR2: SGHVS and FNYEAQ. V dropped 2 bases and J dropped 8; count of bases not matched to a gene: 12. This CDR3 comprises 18 residues. CDR3 bases: TGTGCCAGCAGCTTACTACTAGCGGGAGGGCCGGGAGTAGATGAGCAGTTCTTC. Its translation: CASSLLLAGGPGVDEQFF.

With respect to this clonotype: A clone one base away is much larger, so this may be a read error. The chain has TRBV2 and TRBJ2-7; 14 bases line up with TRBD2. The germline gives CDR1 SNHLY, CDR2 FYNNEI. This CDR3 region has 15 residues. The DNA for the CDR3 is TGTGCCGGCAGTGAAGGGACTAGCGGGAGCTACGAGCAGTACTTC. It is translated as CAGSEGTSGSYEQYF.

A word on this clonotype: A much larger clone sits a single nucleotide away, making a read error possible. The V and J genes are TRBV6-5 and TRBJ2-3, with D possibly being TRBD1 (6 bases). CDR1 and CDR2 from the germline V gene are MNHEY and SVGAGI. The CDR3 runs to 15 residues. As DNA, the CDR3 is TGTGCCAGCCGGTTTACTTCTGGGGGCACAGATGCGCAGTATTTT. Its protein product is CASRFTSGGTDAQYF.

This clonotype was seen many times. The rearrangement joins TRBV6-5 to TRBJ2-7; D may be TRBD2 (6 bases). The V gene lost 5 bases and the J gene lost 3 bases, with 11 bases spanning the gap. Germline V lookup: CDR1 MNHEY, CDR2 SVGAGI. This CDR3 has 13 amino acids. CDR3 DNA: TGTGCCAGCAGTGTGGACGGGGGCTACGAGCAGTACTTC. Amino acid sequence: CASSVDGGYEQYF.

As concerns this clonotype: A junction end diverges from the germline sequence, so it may reflect a read error. J is TRBJ2-3 and V is TRBV20-1; possibly TRBD2 for D (5 bases). CDR1 and CDR2 (germline): DFQATT, SNEGSKA (reference sequence). The CDR3 is made up of 13 amino acids. The chain's CDR3 is CSATDSSRDTQYF. The DNA of the CDR3 is TGCAGTGCTACGGACTCAAGCAGAGATACGCAGTATTTT.

The V gene is TRBV20-1, the J gene TRBJ2-5, with 7 bases lining up with TRBD2. Germline V gene sequence: CDR1 DFQATT, CDR2 SNEGSKA (reference sequence). The length of the CDR3 is 15 residues. V lost 0 bases and J lost 5; bases outside the gene matches: 9. CDR3 in DNA: TGCAGTGCTAGAGATCTGTGGGAGGGCAGGGAGACCCAGTACTTC. Its protein product is CSARDLWEGRETQYF.